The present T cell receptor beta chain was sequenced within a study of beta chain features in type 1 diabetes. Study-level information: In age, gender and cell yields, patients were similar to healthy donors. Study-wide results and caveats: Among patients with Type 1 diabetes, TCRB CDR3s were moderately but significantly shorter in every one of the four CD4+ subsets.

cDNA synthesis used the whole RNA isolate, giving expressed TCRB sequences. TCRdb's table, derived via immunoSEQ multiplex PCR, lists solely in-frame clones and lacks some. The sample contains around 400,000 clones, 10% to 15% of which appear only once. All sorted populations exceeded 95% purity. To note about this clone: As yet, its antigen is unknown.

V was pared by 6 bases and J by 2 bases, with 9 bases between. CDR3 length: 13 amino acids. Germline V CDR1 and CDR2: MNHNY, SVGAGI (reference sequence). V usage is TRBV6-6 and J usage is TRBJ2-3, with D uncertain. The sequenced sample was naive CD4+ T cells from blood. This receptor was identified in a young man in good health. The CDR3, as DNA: TGTGCCAGCAGCCACACAAACACAGATACGCAGTATTTT. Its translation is CASSHTNTDTQYF.